The 24 T cell receptor beta chains given below trace back to one sample, sequenced in a study of blood T cell repertoires in COVID-19. Here immunoSEQ multiplex PCR was the method, and the copy in TCRdb shows in-frame clones only, minus some. The table lists about 220,000 clones, roughly 80% of them singletons. Specimen: PBMCs or T cells enriched from blood (not recorded which). The receptor set was obtained from a woman in her forties or fifties who had been exposed to COVID-19.

J is TRBJ1-2 and V is TRBV2; D is possibly TRBD1 (5 bases). CDR3 length equals 15 residues. Trimming stripped 2 bases from V and 7 bases from J, with 17 bases between. CDR1 SNHLY and CDR2 FYNNEI come from the germline V gene. The CDR3 loop reads CASSELVQGLSGYTF. The DNA of the CDR3 is TGTGCCAGCAGTGAATTAGTGCAGGGTTTATCTGGCTACACCTTC.

This rearrangement joins TRBV13 to TRBJ1-2; possibly TRBD1 for D (6 bases). The CDR3 has 13 residues. Between the trimmed V and J ends, which lost 6 bases and 4 bases, there was a span of 12 bases. Germline CDR1 and CDR2: PRHDT and FYEKMQ (reference sequence). CDR3 sequence reads: CASSQGQSYGYTF. The DNA of the CDR3 is TGTGCCAGCAGTCAGGGGCAGTCCTATGGCTACACCTTC. Full variable domain (outside the CDR3, taken from reference TRBV13 and TRBJ1-2): AAGVIQSPRHLIKEKRETATLKCYPIPRHDTVYWYQQGPGQDPQFLISFYEKMQSDKGSIPDRFSAQQFSDYHSELNMSSLELGDSALYFCASSQGQSYGYTFGSGTRLTVV.

The chain has TRBV5-5 and TRBJ2-3, with D maybe TRBD1 (5 bases). Germline assignment: CDR1 SGHKS and CDR2 YYEKEE (reference sequence). This CDR3 is 14 amino acids long. Between the trimmed V and J ends, which lost 7 bases and 2 bases, there was a span of 14 bases. CDR3 nucleotides: TGTGCCAGCGTTCCGACAGCCTTCACAGATACGCAGTATTTT. This sequence encodes CASVPTAFTDTQYF.

J is TRBJ2-7 and V is TRBV18, with 8 bases aligning to TRBD2. Germline lookup yields CDR1 KGHSH and CDR2 LQKENI. The CDR3 is 16 amino acids. V lost 1 base to trimming and J lost 5 bases; unmatched junction nucleotides: 10. The CDR3 bases are TGTGCCAGCTCACCACGTGCAGCGGGGGCAAGTGACGAGCAGTACTTC. Its translation: CASSPRAAGASDEQYF. Based on the CDR3 plus reference TRBV18 and TRBJ2-7, the full variable domain is NAGVMQNPRHLVRRRGQEARLRCSPMKGHSHVYWYRQLPEEGLKFMVYLQKENIIDESGMPKERFSAEFPKEGPSILRIQQVVRGDSAAYFCASSPRAAGASDEQYFGPGTRLTVT.

The chain combines TRBV28 with TRBJ1-1, with D hard to call. Germline CDR1 and CDR2: MDHEN and SYDVKM. The CDR3 runs to 15 residues. V was cut by 6 bases and J by 1 base, with 15 bases left in between. CDR3 region: CASSISTSGNTEAFF. Written as DNA, the CDR3 is TGTGCCAGCAGCATCTCAACGAGTGGGAACACTGAAGCTTTCTTT. Looking up the rest from reference TRBV28 and TRBJ1-1 gives the full variable domain: DVKVTQSSRYLVKRTGEKVFLECVQDMDHENMFWYRQDPGLGLRLIYFSYDVKMKEKGDIPEGYSVSREKKERFSLILESASTNQTSMYLCASSISTSGNTEAFFGQGTRLTVV.

In its sample, this clone was seen a few times. The chain is built from TRBV3-1 (or the pseudogene TRBV3-2) and TRBJ2-7; a possible D gene is TRBD1 (6 bases). CDR1 is LGHDT and CDR2 is YNNKEL in the germline V gene (reference sequence). With 2 bases removed from V and 4 bases from J, the gap between germline ends came to 6 bases. This CDR3 has 12 amino acids. CDR3 in amino acids: CASSQTGYEQYF. CDR3 coding DNA: TGTGCCAGCAGCCAAACAGGGTACGAGCAGTACTTC.

This sequence joins TRBV25-1 and TRBJ1-2, with D possibly being TRBD1 (6 bases). Trimming left V 2 bases short and J 5 bases short, with 15 bases between. The CDR3 extends over 15 amino acids. Germline assignment: CDR1 MGHDK and CDR2 SYGVNS. As DNA, the CDR3 is TGTGCCAGCAGTGAAAAGGCGGGGGGCCCATATGGCTACACCTTC. Translated, it gives CASSEKAGGPYGYTF.

This sequence joins TRBV19 and TRBJ1-2; D is ambiguous. Germline V lookup: CDR1 LNHDA, CDR2 SQIVND (reference sequence). This CDR3 is 15 amino acids long. The V end was cut by 3 bases, the J end by 4 bases, with 15 bases between. CDR3 sequence reads: CASSIDSQNPYGYTF. The CDR3 DNA sequence: TGTGCCAGTAGTATTGACTCACAAAACCCCTATGGCTACACCTTC.

The chain is built from TRBV19 and TRBJ1-1; TRBD1 might be the D (5 bases). Trimming removed 6 bases at V and 0 bases at J, with 23 bases between. Germline lookup yields CDR1 LNHDA and CDR2 SQIVND (reference sequence). The CDR3 runs to 18 residues. The CDR3 coding sequence is TGTGCCAGTAGACGGGGGAGGGAAGGGTCCGTCTTGAACACTGAAGCTTTCTTT. Encoded protein: CASRRGREGSVLNTEAFF. Variable domain in full (rest from reference TRBV19 and TRBJ1-1): DGGITQSPKYLFRKEGQNVTLSCEQNLNHDAMYWYRQDPGQGLRLIYYSQIVNDFQKGDIAEGYSVSREKKESFPLTVTSAQKNPTAFYLCASRRGREGSVLNTEAFFGQGTRLTVV.

The chain links TRBV29-1 to TRBJ1-2, with D possibly matching TRBD1 (5 bases). There are 12 residues in the CDR3. Looked up from germline, CDR1 is SQVTM and CDR2 is ANQGSEA. Trimming removed 5 bases at V and 6 bases at J, with 13 bases between. The CDR3 DNA follows: TGCAGCGTTCGCACAGGCCTGGATGGCTACACCTTC. The encoded protein is CSVRTGLDGYTF.

This sequence joins TRBV11-2 and TRBJ2-7; 9 nucleotides agree with TRBD1. V lost 6 bases to trimming and J lost 5 bases; unmatched junction nucleotides: 5. The length of the CDR3 is 13 residues. CDR1 SGHAT and CDR2 FQNNGV come from the germline V gene. CDR3 loop: CASRSWDRDEQYF. CDR3 DNA sequence: TGTGCCAGCAGATCTTGGGACAGGGACGAGCAGTACTTC.

The gene calls are TRBV7-9 and TRBJ2-5, with D possibly matching TRBD2 (6 bases). The V end was cut by 1 base, the J end by 2 bases, with 8 bases between. Germline CDR1 and CDR2: SEHNR and FQNEAQ (reference sequence). CDR3 size: 14 residues. CDR3 nucleotide sequence: TGTGCCAGCAGCTTAGGCGGGGTTCAAGAGACCCAGTACTTC. It yields the protein CASSLGGVQETQYF.

The chain carries TRBV28 and TRBJ1-5, with no clear D. Germline V lookup: CDR1 MDHEN, CDR2 SYDVKM. Trimming took 6 bases from V and 4 from J, leaving 4 bases between them. This CDR3 is 11 amino acids long. CDR3 nucleotides: TGTGCCAGCAGCTTTAATCAGCCCCAGCATTTT. Protein: CASSFNQPQHF.

This chain joins TRBV28 and TRBJ1-1; 7 bases map to TRBD1. The germline V gene encodes CDR1 MDHEN and CDR2 SYDVKM. CDR3 length: 14 amino acids. V was clipped by 5 bases and J by 10 bases; unmatched bases: 13. The CDR3 sequence is CASSPNYRGRRAFF. The CDR3 DNA is TGTGCCAGCAGTCCGAATTACAGGGGACGGAGAGCTTTCTTT.

The V and J genes are TRBV29-1 and TRBJ2-7; D might be TRBD2 (5 bases). In germline, CDR1 is SQVTM, CDR2 ANQGSEA. Between the trimmed V and J ends, which lost 3 bases and 1 base, there was a span of 10 bases. This CDR3 is 13 amino acids long. The DNA of the CDR3 is TGCAGCGTTGAGGTTGGCGGGTCCTACGAGCAGTACTTC. This sequence encodes CSVEVGGSYEQYF.

This chain links TRBV5-5 with TRBJ1-4; D is possibly TRBD1 (5 bases). The V and J ends lost 3 bases and 2 bases respectively, with 8 bases between them. The germline V gene has CDR1 SGHKS and CDR2 YYEKEE (reference sequence). This CDR3 spans 14 amino acids. This chain's CDR3 is CASSSTVTNEKLFF. DNA for the CDR3: TGTGCCAGCAGCTCGACAGTCACTAATGAAAAACTGTTTTTT.

The genes are TRBV6-5 and TRBJ1-2; D ambiguous. Deletions cut 2 bases from V and 6 bases from J, with 13 bases between. The CDR3 covers 14 residues. The germline V gene encodes CDR1 MNHEY and CDR2 SVGAGI. The CDR3 nucleotides read TGTGCCAGCAGTTACGACATAAGGCGGGATGGCTACACCTTC. Translating gives CASSYDIRRDGYTF.

The gene calls are TRBV5-1 and TRBJ1-1; D is undetermined. Germline CDR1 and CDR2: SGHRS and YFSETQ. Trimming took off 1 base at V and 2 bases at J, with 9 bases between the two ends. The CDR3 spans 14 residues. DNA for the CDR3: TGCGCCAGCAGCTTGAGAGGATTCAACACTGAAGCTTTCTTT. Translating it yields CASSLRGFNTEAFF. Full variable domain (outside the CDR3, taken from reference TRBV5-1 and TRBJ1-1): KAGVTQTPRYLIKTRGQQVTLSCSPISGHRSVSWYQQTPGQGLQFLFEYFSETQRNKGNFPGRFSGRQFSNSRSEMNVSTLELGDSALYLCASSLRGFNTEAFFGQGTRLTVV.

The chain combines TRBV2 with TRBJ2-3; 7 bases are shared with TRBD1. CDR1 SNHLY and CDR2 FYNNEI come from the germline V gene. The CDR3 runs 16 residues. The ends lost 3 bases at V and 1 base at J; junction bases unmatched: 7. Here the CDR3 reads CASSDIGGLRTDTQYF. Here the CDR3 DNA reads TGTGCCAGCAGTGATATAGGGGGCCTCCGCACAGATACGCAGTATTTT. The full variable domain, in which reference TRBV2 and TRBJ2-3 provide the parts outside the CDR3, is EPEVTQTPSHQVTQMGQEVILRCVPISNHLYFYWYRQILGQKVEFLVSFYNNEISEKSEIFDDQFSVERPDGSNFTLKIRSTKLEDSAMYFCASSDIGGLRTDTQYFGPGTRLTVL.

In DNA, the CDR3 is TGTGCCAGCAGTTACTCTGGCTGGGGAGGCGAGCAGTACTTC. Translated: CASSYSGWGGEQYF. V gene TRBV6-2 or TRBV6-3 combines with J gene TRBJ2-7, with D tentatively TRBD2 (6 bases). The CDR3 has 14 amino acids. Trimming took off 0 bases at V and 6 bases at J, with 12 bases between the two ends. From germline, CDR1 is MNHEY and CDR2 SVGEGT.

This chain links TRBV5-5 with TRBJ1-2, with D perhaps matching TRBD1 (6 bases). The V and J ends lost 4 bases and 5 bases respectively, with 12 bases between them. CDR1 SGHKS and CDR2 YYEKEE come from the germline V gene (reference sequence). The length of the CDR3 is 13 residues. DNA of the CDR3: TGTGCCAGCAGCGTGGACAGCTATTATGGCTACACCTTC. Translation gives CASSVDSYYGYTF.

A single count supports this clone. J is TRBJ1-2 and V is TRBV16; D may be TRBD1 (5 bases). V lost 10 bases and J lost 3, with 21 bases in between. Germline-derived CDR1 and CDR2 are KGHSY and FQNENV. This CDR3 is built from 15 residues. CDR3 protein: CATQSGPQAHYGYTF. CDR3 coding DNA: TGTGCCACCCAATCAGGACCACAGGCCCACTATGGCTACACCTTC.

The chain has TRBV7-2 and TRBJ1-5; D may be TRBD1 (5 bases). The CDR3 length is 17 residues. The germline gives CDR1 SGHTA, CDR2 FQGNSA. Trimming shortened V by 0 bases and J by 2 bases, and 14 bases separated the two germline ends. DNA for the CDR3: TGTGCCAGCAGCTTAGCGTCCGGGGGTAGGCGCAATCAGCCCCAGCATTTT. Residues: CASSLASGGRRNQPQHF.

The chain recombines TRBV28 with TRBJ2-1; the match to TRBD2 covers 7 bases. V lost 5 bases and J lost 11; bases outside the gene matches: 6. Germline V gene sequence: CDR1 MDHEN, CDR2 SYDVKM. This CDR3 spans 12 amino acids. The CDR3 nucleotides read TGTGCCAGCAGTCCGACTAGCTACAAGCAGTTCTTC. It is translated as CASSPTSYKQFF.